These T cell receptor beta chains were read from a single sample in a study of blood T cell repertoires in COVID-19. Assay: immunoSEQ multiplex PCR; the TCRdb copy retains only in-frame clones and omits some. The table has some 240,000 clones, around 81% seen once. Material: peripheral blood. Source of these receptors: a human donor in a cohort sampled during active COVID-19. Each CDR3 is given with its conserved first and last residue. Expanded clones get a size class; other rows say once, few or many, or leave the size out.

size | length | J | V | CDR3
NA | 15 | TRBJ2-7 | TRBV11-3 | CASSPTGTGGYEQYF
NA | 13 | TRBJ1-1 | TRBV5-6 | CASSPGWNTEAFF
NA | 15 | TRBJ2-7 | TRBV4-3 | CASSQVRAGAYEQYF
NA | 14 | TRBJ1-4 | TRBV6-5 | CASRHREGLEKLFF
NA | 14 | TRBJ1-4 | TRBV27 | CASSPTAENEKLFF
NA | 15 | TRBJ2-3 | TRBV7-3 | CASSFDSGGTDTQYF
once | 16 | TRBJ2-1 | TRBV5-1 | CASRDRGRLSYNEQFF
NA | 14 | TRBJ1-1 | TRBV5-4 | CASSLQPGDTEAFF
NA | 15 | TRBJ2-7 | TRBV6-7 | CASSYTAQGAYEQYF
NA | 15 | TRBJ2-1 | TRBV9 | CASSVGGEGYNEQFF
NA | 17 | TRBJ1-5 | TRBV10-3 | CAISEAGGRDSNQPQHF
NA | 15 | TRBJ2-6 | TRBV28 | CASSPTGGGANVLTF
NA | 13 | TRBJ1-1 | TRBV28 | CASSYRGLTEAFF
NA | 13 | TRBJ2-7 | TRBV28 | CASRGTSSNEQYF
NA | 19 | TRBJ2-3 | TRBV27 | CASSLRTSGSRGRTDTQYF
NA | 15 | TRBJ1-5 | TRBV5-1 | CASSLAGDRYQPQHF
NA | 18 | TRBJ2-2 | TRBV27 | CASSGTRSITSLTGELFF
NA | 14 | TRBJ2-2 | TRBV28 | CASRYNRVAGELFF
NA | 14 | TRBJ2-2 | TRBV4-3 | CASSQGQGSGELFF
NA | 17 | TRBJ2-2 | TRBV10-3 | CAISEGLAGAGTGELFF
NA | 14 | TRBJ2-3 | TRBV2 | CASTRAGDTDTQYF
NA | 18 | TRBJ2-3 | TRBV27 | CASSRRSSASGRRDTQYF
NA | 17 | TRBJ2-1 | TRBV27 | CASSPGTSGRAWNEQFF
NA | 14 | TRBJ2-7 | TRBV19 | CASSADRADYEQYF
once | 13 | TRBJ2-1 | TRBV19 | CASSQITGYEQFF
NA | 14 | TRBJ2-5 | TRBV5-1 | CASSLLPQGETQYF
NA | 16 | TRBJ2-7 | TRBV3-1/TRBV3-2 | CASSPLGAGGTYEQYF
NA | 16 | TRBJ2-2 | TRBV3-1/TRBV3-2 | CASSRREAVVSGELFF
NA | 16 | TRBJ1-5 | TRBV6-6 | CASRHPRTQSNQPQHF
many | 19 | TRBJ1-1 | TRBV4-1 | CASSQDYGTSSTEGAEAFF
NA | 11 | TRBJ2-2 | TRBV29-1 | CSVQDPGELFF
NA | 15 | TRBJ1-5 | TRBV19 | CASSRTVYSNQPQHF
NA | 13 | TRBJ1-4 | TRBV10-3 | CAIRGQLGEKLFF
NA | 13 | TRBJ1-5 | TRBV5-4 | CASSYGPNQPQHF
NA | 14 | TRBJ1-1 | TRBV3-1/TRBV3-2 | CASSETGARTEAFF
NA | 13 | TRBJ1-1 | TRBV29-1 | CSVGPGIGTEAFF
NA | 14 | TRBJ2-7 | TRBV5-1 | CASSPRQGIGEQYF
once | 14 | TRBJ1-4 | TRBV2 | CASRKETATEKLFF
NA | 13 | TRBJ1-4 | TRBV3-1/TRBV3-2 | CASSLQVNEKLFF
NA | 14 | TRBJ2-3 | TRBV18 | CASSPRQSTDTQYF
NA | 14 | TRBJ1-1 | TRBV6-5 | CASSRERTNTEAFF
NA | 14 | TRBJ2-7 | TRBV13 | CASRRGGQTYEQYF
NA | 15 | TRBJ1-3 | TRBV3-1/TRBV3-2 | CASSQSGGGGNTIYF
NA | 14 | TRBJ1-4 | TRBV5-1 | CASSWGREDEKLFF
NA | 13 | TRBJ1-2 | TRBV4-3 | CASSQWDIGGYTF
NA | 13 | TRBJ2-4 | TRBV30 | CAWSGDSKNIQYF
NA | 15 | TRBJ2-5 | TRBV14 | CASSPFLGGGETQYF
NA | 14 | TRBJ2-5 | TRBV11-2 | CASNRLAGVETQYF
NA | 17 | TRBJ1-3 | TRBV10-3 | CAISDWGAKSSGNTIYF
NA | 14 | TRBJ2-7 | TRBV27 | CASSLFDSSYEQYF
NA | 15 | TRBJ2-1 | TRBV5-1 | CASSASGGSYNEQFF
NA | 15 | TRBJ1-4 | TRBV20-1 | CSASPAGQGTEKLFF
NA | 13 | TRBJ1-4 | TRBV18 | CASSPPVNEKLFF